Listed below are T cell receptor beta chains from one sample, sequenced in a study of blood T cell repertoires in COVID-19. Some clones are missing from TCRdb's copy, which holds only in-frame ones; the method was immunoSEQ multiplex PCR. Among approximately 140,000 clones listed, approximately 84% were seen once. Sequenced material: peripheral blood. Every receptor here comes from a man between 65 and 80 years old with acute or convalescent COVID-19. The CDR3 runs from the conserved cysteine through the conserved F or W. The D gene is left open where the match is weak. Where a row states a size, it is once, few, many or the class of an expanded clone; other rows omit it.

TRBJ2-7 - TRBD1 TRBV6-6 TGTGCCAGCAGCCCCAGGGACAGGGGGTTATACGAGCAGTACTTC CASSPRDRGLYEQYF
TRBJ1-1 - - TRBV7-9 TGTGCCAGCAGCTTAACGTCCGCGGGTGAAGCTTTCTTT CASSLTSAGEAFF
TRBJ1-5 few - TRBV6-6 TGTGCCAGCCGAGGAGGGATGGAACTCAATCAGCCCCAGCATTTT CASRGGMELNQPQHF
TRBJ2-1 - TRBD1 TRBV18 TGTGCCAGCTCAGGATCCCTTTCAGGGGGCTCAGGTGAGCAGTTCTTC CASSGSLSGGSGEQFF
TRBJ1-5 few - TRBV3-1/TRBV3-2 TGTGCCAGCAGCCAAGATTGGCGGGGACAGCCCCAGCATTTT CASSQDWRGQPQHF
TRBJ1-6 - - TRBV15 TGTGCCACCAGCAGAGACGCTTTCGGTTCACCCCTCCACTTT CATSRDAFGSPLHF
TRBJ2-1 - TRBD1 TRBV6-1 TGTGCCAGCAGTGACGGACAGGGGGCTGTGAATGAGCAGTTCTTC CASSDGQGAVNEQFF
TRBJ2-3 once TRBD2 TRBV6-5 TGTGCCAGCTATAGCGGGGGGGCCGGCACAGATACGCAGTATTTT CASYSGGAGTDTQYF
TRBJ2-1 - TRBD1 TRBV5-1 TGCGCCAGCAGCTCGCATTCCGGGACAGGGGGTTACAATGAGCAGTTCTTC CASSSHSGTGGYNEQFF
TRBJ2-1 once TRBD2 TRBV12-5 TGTGCTAGTGCCAATCCCGGTCTAGCGGGGGGTAGCTCCTACAATGAGCAGTTCTTC CASANPGLAGGSSYNEQFF
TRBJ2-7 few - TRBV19 TGTGCCAGTAGTTTTGCGGATACAACCTACGAGCAGTACTTC CASSFADTTYEQYF
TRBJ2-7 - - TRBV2 TGTGCCAGCAGTCCCCGCTACGAGCAGTACTTC CASSPRYEQYF
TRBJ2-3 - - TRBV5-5 TGTGCCAGCAGCATCCGGGCAGATACGCAGTATTTT CASSIRADTQYF
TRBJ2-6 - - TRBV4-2 TGTGCCAGCAGCAGAGAGTGGGCGAGCTCTGGGGCCAACGTCCTGACTTTC CASSREWASSGANVLTF
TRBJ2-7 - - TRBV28 TGTGCCACCGACGACGGCGGGACCGGACGCTACGAGCAGTACTTC CATDDGGTGRYEQYF
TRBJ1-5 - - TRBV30 TGTGCCTGGAACCCCGGGAGGAATCAGCCCCAGCATTTT CAWNPGRNQPQHF
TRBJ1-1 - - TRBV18 TGTGCCAGCTCACGAGGGGGGAACACTGAAGCTTTCTTT CASSRGGNTEAFF
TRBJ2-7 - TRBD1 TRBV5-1 TGCGCCAGCAGCTTGGCCTTTACAGGGGCCTACGAGCAGTACTTC CASSLAFTGAYEQYF
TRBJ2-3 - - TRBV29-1 TGCAGCGTTGCGGGAAATACCGGGTCACCGGATACGCAGTATTTT CSVAGNTGSPDTQYF
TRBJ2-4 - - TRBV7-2 TGTGCCAGCAGCTTAGTAGGGGAAAACATTCAGTACTTC CASSLVGENIQYF
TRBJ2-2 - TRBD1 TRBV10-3 TGTGCCATCAGTAGGGACAGCGCGAACACCGGGGAGCTGTTTTTT CAISRDSANTGELFF
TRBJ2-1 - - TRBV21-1 TGTGCCAGCCCCGCGGGACAGGGGACATATGAGCAGTTCTTC CASPAGQGTYEQFF
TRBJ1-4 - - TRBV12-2 TGTGCAAGTCGCTTAGGAGCAACTAATGAAAAACTGTTTTTT CASRLGATNEKLFF
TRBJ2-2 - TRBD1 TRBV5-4 TGTGCCAGCAGCGAGTACGGGACAGTCACCGGGGAGCTGTTTTTT CASSEYGTVTGELFF
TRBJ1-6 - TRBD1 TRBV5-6 TGTGCCAGCAGCTCGGCGACAGGGATTAATTCACCCCTCCACTTT CASSSATGINSPLHF
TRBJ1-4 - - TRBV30 TGTGCCTGGGGGGCAGGTTCCAATGAAAAACTGTTTTTT CAWGAGSNEKLFF
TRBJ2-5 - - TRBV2 TGTGCCAGCCGGATACTAGTGTCTTCGAAGACCCAGTACTTC CASRILVSSKTQYF
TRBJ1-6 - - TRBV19 TGTGCCAGTAGTGCCGGACCTAGACGGGGTTCACCCCTCCACTTT CASSAGPRRGSPLHF
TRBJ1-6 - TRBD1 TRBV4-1 TGCGCCAGCAGCCCGCGACAGGGATCTGATTCACCCCTCCACTTT CASSPRQGSDSPLHF
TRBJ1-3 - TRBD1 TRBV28 TGTGCCAGCAGACTCTTAGGGGGCGCGAGTGGAAACACCATATATTTT CASRLLGGASGNTIYF
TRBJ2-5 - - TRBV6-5 TGTGCCAGCAGTTTACGTACCGGGCAAGAGACCCAGTACTTC CASSLRTGQETQYF
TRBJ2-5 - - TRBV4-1 TGCGCCAGCAGCCAAGGTGCCCAGGCAATTCAAGAGACCCAGTACTTC CASSQGAQAIQETQYF
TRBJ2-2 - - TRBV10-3 TGTGCCATCAGTGAGATAGGCAGGGGATTGCTGAACACCGGGGAGCTGTTTTTT CAISEIGRGLLNTGELFF
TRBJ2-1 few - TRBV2 TGTGCCAGCAGGAAGGAGAGAAGTTCCTACAATGAGCAGTTCTTC CASRKERSSYNEQFF
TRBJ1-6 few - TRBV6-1 TGTGCCAGCAGTGAAGAGGTGGCAGGGGATTCACCCCTCCACTTT CASSEEVAGDSPLHF
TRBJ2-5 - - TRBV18 TGTGCCAGCTCCCCGGAGGACTGGAAAGAGACCCAGTACTTC CASSPEDWKETQYF
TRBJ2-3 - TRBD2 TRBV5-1 TGCGCCAGCAGCTCCAGCGGGGGCGTAGATACGCAGTATTTT CASSSSGGVDTQYF
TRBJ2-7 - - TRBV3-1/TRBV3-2 TGTGCCAGCAGCCAAACGTCCGGACAGTCCTACGAGCAGTACTTC CASSQTSGQSYEQYF
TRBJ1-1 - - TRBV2 TGTGCCAGCAGTGAACTGGTCAATGAGGCTTTCTTT CASSELVNEAFF
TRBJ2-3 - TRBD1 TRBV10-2 TGCGCCAGCAGTGAGTTTCGGACAGGAAAGGGCACAGATACGCAGTATTTT CASSEFRTGKGTDTQYF
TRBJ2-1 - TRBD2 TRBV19 TGTGCCAGTAGTATAGGGCGGGAGGGGGGTCAGTTCTTC CASSIGREGGQFF
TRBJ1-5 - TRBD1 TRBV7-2 TGTGCCAGCAGCTTAGACAGGGGGACTGGACAGCCCCAGCATTTT CASSLDRGTGQPQHF
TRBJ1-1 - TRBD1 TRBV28 TGTGCCAGCAGTCAAGCGACAGGGCTCACTGAAGCTTTCTTT CASSQATGLTEAFF
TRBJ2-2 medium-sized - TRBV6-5 TGTGCCAGCAGTTACTCGGGCAGGGTGGGAACCGGGGAGCTGTTTTTT CASSYSGRVGTGELFF
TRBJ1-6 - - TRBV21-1 TGTGCCAGCAGCAAGGAACGGACGGCGGGCCCTAATTCACCCCTCCACTTT CASSKERTAGPNSPLHF
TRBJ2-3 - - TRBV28 TGTGCCAGCGGTTTCACAATTCTCACAGATACGCAGTATTTT CASGFTILTDTQYF
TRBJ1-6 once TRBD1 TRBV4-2 TGTGCCAGCAGCCCATACGACAGGGCGAGCTCCTATAATTCACCCCTCCACTTT CASSPYDRASSYNSPLHF
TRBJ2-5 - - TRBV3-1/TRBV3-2 TGTGCCAGCAGCCCCGACAGACCTTACCAAGAGACCCAGTACTTC CASSPDRPYQETQYF
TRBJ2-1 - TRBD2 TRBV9 TGTGCCAGCCAGGGAGGGCAGGGCCCTAGCTCCTACAATGAGCAGTTCTTC CASQGGQGPSSYNEQFF
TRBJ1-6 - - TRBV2 TGTGCCAGCAGAGCGCGATGGGATAATTCACCCCTCCACTTT CASRARWDNSPLHF
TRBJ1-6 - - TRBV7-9 TGTGCCAGCAGCTTCCCGGCCTATAATTCACCCCTCCACTTT CASSFPAYNSPLHF
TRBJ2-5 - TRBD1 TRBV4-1 TGCGCCAGCAGCCAAGAGACAGGGCAAGAGACCCAGTACTTC CASSQETGQETQYF
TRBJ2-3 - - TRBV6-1 TGTGCCAGCAGTGAGGACAGCAACACAGATACGCAGTATTTT CASSEDSNTDTQYF
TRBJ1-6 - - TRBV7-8 TGTGCCAGCAGCTTAGCCCTGCAGGGGAATTCACCCCTCCACTTT CASSLALQGNSPLHF
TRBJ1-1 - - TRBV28 TGTGCCAGCAGTTTGGGGGGAGGTATGAACACTGAAGCTTTCTTT CASSLGGGMNTEAFF
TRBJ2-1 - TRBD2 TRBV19 TGTGCCAGTAGTATAGTCACTAGCGGGATGCGTGAGCAGTTCTTC CASSIVTSGMREQFF
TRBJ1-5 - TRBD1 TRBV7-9 TGTGCCAGCAGCCCCGCAGGGGGAGATCAGCCCCAGCATTTT CASSPAGGDQPQHF